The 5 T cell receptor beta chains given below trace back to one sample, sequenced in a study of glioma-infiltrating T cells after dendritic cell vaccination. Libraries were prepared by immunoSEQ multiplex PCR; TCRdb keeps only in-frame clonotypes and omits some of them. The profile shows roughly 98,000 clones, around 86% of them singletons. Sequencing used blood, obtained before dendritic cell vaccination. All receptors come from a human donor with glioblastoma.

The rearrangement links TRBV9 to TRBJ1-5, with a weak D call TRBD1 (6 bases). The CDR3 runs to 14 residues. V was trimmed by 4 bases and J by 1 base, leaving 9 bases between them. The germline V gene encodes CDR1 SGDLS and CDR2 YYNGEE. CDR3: CASSPGVSNQPQHF. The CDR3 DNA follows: TGTGCCAGCAGCCCAGGGGTGAGCAATCAGCCCCAGCATTTT.

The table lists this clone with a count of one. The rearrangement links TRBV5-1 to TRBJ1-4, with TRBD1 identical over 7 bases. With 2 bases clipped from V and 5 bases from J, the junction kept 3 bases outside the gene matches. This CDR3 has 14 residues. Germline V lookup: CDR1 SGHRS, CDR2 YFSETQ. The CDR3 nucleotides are TGCGCCAGCAGCTTACAGGGGAAGAATGAAAAACTGTTTTTT. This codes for CASSLQGKNEKLFF. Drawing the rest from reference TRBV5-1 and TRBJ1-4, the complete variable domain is KAGVTQTPRYLIKTRGQQVTLSCSPISGHRSVSWYQQTPGQGLQFLFEYFSETQRNKGNFPGRFSGRQFSNSRSEMNVSTLELGDSALYLCASSLQGKNEKLFFGSGTQLSVL.

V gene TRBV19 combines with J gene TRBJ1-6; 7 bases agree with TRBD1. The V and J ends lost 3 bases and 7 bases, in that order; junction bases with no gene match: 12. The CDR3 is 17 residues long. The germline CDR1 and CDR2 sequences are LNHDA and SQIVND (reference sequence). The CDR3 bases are TGTGCCAGTAGTATCCGGACAGGCTGGGCTTTGAATTCACCCCTCCACTTT. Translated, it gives CASSIRTGWALNSPLHF.

The DNA of the CDR3 is TGTGCCAGCAGTTCCCGGACAGACATCACTGAAGCTTTCTTT. This gives the protein CASSSRTDITEAFF. The J gene is TRBJ1-1, the V gene TRBV25-1, with D maybe TRBD1 (6 bases). Germline values: CDR1 MGHDK, CDR2 SYGVNS. Trimming shortened V by 5 bases and J by 4 bases, and 14 bases separated the two germline ends. The CDR3 is 14 amino acids.

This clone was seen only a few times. The CDR3 region is CASSQGSLGYTF. CDR3 nucleotides: TGTGCCAGCAGCCAGGGGTCGCTTGGCTACACCTTC. The chain recombines TRBV5-4 with TRBJ1-2; a possible D gene is TRBD1 (6 bases). CDR1 is SGHNT and CDR2 is YYREEE in the germline V gene (reference sequence). Between the trimmed V and J ends, which lost 4 bases and 7 bases, there was a span of 11 bases. The CDR3 loop spans 12 amino acids.